What follows describes a single T cell receptor beta chain. Its matching antigen is unknown. This CDR3 has 17 residues. The trim removed 1 base at V and 1 base at J, leaving 8 bases unmatched. Germline V gene lookup returns CDR1 LGHNA and CDR2 YNFKEQ. Profiling relied on immunoSEQ multiplex PCR, and the TCRdb table lists in-frame clones only, not all of them. The data contain over 200,000 clones, about 91% of them singletons. This entry belongs to a study of cytomegalovirus exposure and HLA in healthy donors. For the study at large: The 120 validation repertoires used the same platform as the 550 to 850 first-cohort repertoires (as reported by a later analysis). General observations from the study: The authors listed around 150 TCR beta chains as cytomegalovirus-associated. Subsequent analysis revealed that first-cohort TCR clusters tended to co-occur in the roughly 120 validation repertoires.

The sample comprised PBMCs. The genes are TRBV4-2 and TRBJ1-1, with 8 nucleotides matching TRBD1. The TCR sequence derives from a woman aged 18-29 years in good health and CMV-seronegative. CDR3: CASSQGWTGTGNTEAFF. The CDR3 coding sequence is TGTGCCAGCAGCCAAGGGTGGACCGGGACAGGGAACACTGAAGCTTTCTTT.